This T cell receptor beta chain derives from a study of CD8 T cells in Susac syndrome. With random hexamers, roughly 0.5 to 1 ug RNA was reverse transcribed. TCRdb redid the calling of the immunoSEQ multiplex PCR reads with MiXCR, one entry per CDR3 protein. The table has around 200,000 distinct CDR3 sequences, 80% to 95% seen once; the top ten hold about 0.12%. The germline V gene encodes CDR1 GTSNPN and CDR2 SVGIG (reference sequence). The CDR3 sequence is 16 residues long. V gave up 2 bases and J gave up 0 bases, with 14 bases separating them. The receptor was derived from a human donor with multiple sclerosis. The rearrangement joins TRBV30 to TRBJ2-1, with D unresolved. The sequencing sample was made of CD8+ T cells from PBMCs. The CDR3 is CAWSTNSVSSYNEQFF. CDR3 nucleotides: TGTGCCTGGAGTACTAATAGTGTGAGCTCCTACAATGAGCAGTTCTTC.